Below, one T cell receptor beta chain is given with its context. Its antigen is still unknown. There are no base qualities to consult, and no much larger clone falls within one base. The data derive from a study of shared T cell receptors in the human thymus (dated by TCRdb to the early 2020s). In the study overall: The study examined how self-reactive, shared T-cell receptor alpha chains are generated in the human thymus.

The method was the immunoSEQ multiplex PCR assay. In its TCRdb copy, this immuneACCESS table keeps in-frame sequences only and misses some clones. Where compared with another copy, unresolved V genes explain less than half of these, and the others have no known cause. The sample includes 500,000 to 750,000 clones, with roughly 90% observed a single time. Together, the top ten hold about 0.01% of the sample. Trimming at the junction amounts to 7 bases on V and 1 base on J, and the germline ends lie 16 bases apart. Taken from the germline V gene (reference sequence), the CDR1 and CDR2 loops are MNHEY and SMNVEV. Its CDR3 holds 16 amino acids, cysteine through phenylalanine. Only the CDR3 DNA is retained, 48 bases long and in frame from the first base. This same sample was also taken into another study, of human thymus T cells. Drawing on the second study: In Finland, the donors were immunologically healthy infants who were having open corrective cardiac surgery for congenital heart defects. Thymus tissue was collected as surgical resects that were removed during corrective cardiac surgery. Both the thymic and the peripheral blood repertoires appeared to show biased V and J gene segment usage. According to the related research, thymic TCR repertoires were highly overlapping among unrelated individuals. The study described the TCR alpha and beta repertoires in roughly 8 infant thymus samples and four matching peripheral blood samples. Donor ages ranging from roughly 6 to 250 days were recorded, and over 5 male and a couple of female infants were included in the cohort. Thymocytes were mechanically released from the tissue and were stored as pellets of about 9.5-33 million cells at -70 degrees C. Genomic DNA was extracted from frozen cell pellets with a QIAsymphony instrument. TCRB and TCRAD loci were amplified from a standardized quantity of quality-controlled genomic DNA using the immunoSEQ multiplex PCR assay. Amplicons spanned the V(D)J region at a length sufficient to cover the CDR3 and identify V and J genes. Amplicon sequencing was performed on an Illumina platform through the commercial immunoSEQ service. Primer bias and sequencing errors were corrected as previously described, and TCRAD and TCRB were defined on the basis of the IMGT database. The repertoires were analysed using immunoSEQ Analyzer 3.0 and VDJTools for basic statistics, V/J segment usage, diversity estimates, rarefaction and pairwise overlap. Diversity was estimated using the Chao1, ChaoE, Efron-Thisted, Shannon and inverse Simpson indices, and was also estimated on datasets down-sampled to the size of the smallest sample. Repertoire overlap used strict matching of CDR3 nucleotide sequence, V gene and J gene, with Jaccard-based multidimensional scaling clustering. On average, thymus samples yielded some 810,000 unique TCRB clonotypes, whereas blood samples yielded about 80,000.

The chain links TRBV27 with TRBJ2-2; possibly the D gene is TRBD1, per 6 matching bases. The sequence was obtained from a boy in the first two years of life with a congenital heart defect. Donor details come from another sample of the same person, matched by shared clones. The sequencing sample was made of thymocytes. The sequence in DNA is TGTGCCAGCACCTCGAGGACAGTCATGAACACCGGGGAGCTGTTTTTT. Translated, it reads CASTSRTVMNTGELFF.